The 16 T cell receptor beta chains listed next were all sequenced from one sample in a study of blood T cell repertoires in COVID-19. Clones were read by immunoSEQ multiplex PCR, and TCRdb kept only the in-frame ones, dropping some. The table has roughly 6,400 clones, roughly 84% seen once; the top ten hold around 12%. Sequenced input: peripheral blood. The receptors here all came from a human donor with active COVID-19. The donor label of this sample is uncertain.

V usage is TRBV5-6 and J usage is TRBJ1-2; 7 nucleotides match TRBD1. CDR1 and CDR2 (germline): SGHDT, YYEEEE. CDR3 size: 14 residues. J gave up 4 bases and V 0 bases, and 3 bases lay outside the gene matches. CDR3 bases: TGTGCCAGCAGCTTGGACAGGGGTCCCTATGGCTACACCTTC. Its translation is CASSLDRGPYGYTF.

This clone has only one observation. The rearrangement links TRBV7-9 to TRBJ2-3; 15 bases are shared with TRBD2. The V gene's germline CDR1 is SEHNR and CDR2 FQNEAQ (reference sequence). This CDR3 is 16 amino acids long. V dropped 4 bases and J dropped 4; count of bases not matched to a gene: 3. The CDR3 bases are TGTGCCAGCAGCTCCGGGACTAGCGGGAGGTCAGATACGCAGTATTTT. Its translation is CASSSGTSGRSDTQYF.

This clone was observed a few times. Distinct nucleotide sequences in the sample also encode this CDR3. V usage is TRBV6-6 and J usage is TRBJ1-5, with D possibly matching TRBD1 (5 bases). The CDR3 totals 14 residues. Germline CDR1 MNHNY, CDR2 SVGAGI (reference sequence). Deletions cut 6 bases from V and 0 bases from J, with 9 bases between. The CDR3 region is CASRQGNSNQPQHF. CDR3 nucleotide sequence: TGTGCCAGCAGGCAGGGTAATAGCAATCAGCCCCAGCATTTT.

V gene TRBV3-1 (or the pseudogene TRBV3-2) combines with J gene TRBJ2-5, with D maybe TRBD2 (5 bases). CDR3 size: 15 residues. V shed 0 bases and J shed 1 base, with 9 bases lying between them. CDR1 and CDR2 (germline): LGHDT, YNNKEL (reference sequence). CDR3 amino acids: CASSQDLLAQETQYF. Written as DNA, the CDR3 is TGTGCCAGCAGCCAAGATCTCCTAGCCCAAGAGACCCAGTACTTC.

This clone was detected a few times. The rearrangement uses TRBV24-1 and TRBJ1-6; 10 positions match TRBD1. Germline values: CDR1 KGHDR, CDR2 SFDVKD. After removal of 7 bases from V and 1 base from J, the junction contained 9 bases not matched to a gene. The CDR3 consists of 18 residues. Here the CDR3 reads CATSPGQGSLSYNSPLHF. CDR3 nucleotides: TGTGCCACCAGCCCGGGACAGGGGAGCCTTTCCTATAATTCACCCCTCCACTTT.

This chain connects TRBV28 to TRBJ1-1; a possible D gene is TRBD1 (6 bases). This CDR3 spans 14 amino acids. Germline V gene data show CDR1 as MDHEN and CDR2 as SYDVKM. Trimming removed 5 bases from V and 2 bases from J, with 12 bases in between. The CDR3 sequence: CASSLGQSNTEAFF. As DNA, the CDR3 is TGTGCCAGCAGTCTAGGACAGAGCAACACTGAAGCTTTCTTT.

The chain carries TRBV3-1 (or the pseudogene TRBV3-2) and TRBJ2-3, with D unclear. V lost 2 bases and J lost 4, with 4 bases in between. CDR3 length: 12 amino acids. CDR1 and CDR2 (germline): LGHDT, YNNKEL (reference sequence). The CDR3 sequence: CASSQIADTQYF. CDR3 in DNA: TGTGCCAGCAGCCAAATCGCAGATACGCAGTATTTT.

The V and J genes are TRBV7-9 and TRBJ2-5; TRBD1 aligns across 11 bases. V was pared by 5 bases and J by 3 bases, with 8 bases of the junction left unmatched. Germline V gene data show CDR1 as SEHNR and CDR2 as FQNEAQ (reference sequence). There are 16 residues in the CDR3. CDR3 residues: CASSGNRDRGKETQYF. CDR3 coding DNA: TGTGCCAGCAGCGGCAACCGGGACAGGGGGAAAGAGACCCAGTACTTC.

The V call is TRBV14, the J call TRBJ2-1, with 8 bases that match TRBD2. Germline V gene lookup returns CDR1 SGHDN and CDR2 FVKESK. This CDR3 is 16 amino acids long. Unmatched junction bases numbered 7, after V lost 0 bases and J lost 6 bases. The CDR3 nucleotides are TGTGCCAGCAGCCAAGAGTCGAGCGGGAGACGCAATGAGCAGTTCTTC. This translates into CASSQESSGRRNEQFF.

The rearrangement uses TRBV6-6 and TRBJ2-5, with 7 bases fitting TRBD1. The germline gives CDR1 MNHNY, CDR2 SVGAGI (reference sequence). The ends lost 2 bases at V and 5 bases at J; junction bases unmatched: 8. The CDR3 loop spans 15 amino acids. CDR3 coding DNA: TGTGCCAGCAGTTACAGGGCGACAGGGTTGGAGACCCAGTACTTC. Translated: CASSYRATGLETQYF.

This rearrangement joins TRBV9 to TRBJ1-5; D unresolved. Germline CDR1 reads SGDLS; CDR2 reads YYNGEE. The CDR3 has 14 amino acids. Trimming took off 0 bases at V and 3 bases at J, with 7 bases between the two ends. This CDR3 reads CASSVGQNNQPQHF. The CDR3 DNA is TGTGCCAGCAGCGTAGGACAAAACAATCAGCCCCAGCATTTT.

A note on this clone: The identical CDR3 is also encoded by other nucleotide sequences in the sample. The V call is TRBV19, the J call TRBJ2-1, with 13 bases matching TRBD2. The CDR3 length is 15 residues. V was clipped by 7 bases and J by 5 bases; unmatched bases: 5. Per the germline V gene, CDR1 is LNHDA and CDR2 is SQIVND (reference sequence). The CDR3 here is CASNLLAGGDNEQFF. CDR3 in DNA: TGTGCCAGTAACTTACTAGCGGGGGGGGACAATGAGCAGTTCTTC.

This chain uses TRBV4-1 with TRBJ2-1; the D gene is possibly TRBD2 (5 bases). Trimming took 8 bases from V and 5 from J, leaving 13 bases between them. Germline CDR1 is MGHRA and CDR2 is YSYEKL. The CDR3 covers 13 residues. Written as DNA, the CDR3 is TGCGCCAGCGGCCGGACTTTAAACAATGAGCAGTTCTTC. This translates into CASGRTLNNEQFF.

The CDR3 DNA reads TGCGCCAGCAGACCAGGGACAGGGTTCTCCGAGCAGTACTTC. Its translation is CASRPGTGFSEQYF. V is TRBV5-1 and J is TRBJ2-7, with TRBD1 matching over 9 bases. The CDR3 has 14 amino acids. V dropped 5 bases and J dropped 6; count of bases not matched to a gene: 9. CDR1 is SGHRS and CDR2 is YFSETQ in the germline V gene. Together with reference TRBV5-1 and TRBJ2-7, the CDR3 gives the full variable domain: KAGVTQTPRYLIKTRGQQVTLSCSPISGHRSVSWYQQTPGQGLQFLFEYFSETQRNKGNFPGRFSGRQFSNSRSEMNVSTLELGDSALYLCASRPGTGFSEQYFGPGTRLTVT.

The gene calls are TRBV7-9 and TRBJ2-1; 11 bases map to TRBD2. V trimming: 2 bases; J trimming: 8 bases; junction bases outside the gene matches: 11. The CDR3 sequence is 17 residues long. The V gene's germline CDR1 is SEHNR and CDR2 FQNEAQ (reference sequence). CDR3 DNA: TGTGCCAGCAGCTTATCCCAGACTAGCGGGATTAGCGATGAGCAGTTCTTC. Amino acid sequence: CASSLSQTSGISDEQFF.

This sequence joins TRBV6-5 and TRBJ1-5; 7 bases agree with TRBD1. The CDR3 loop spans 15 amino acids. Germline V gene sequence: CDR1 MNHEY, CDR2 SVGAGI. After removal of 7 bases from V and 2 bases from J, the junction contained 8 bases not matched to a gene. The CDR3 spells CASTPGQAGNQPQHF. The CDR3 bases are TGTGCCAGCACCCCCGGACAGGCGGGCAATCAGCCCCAGCATTTT.